The T cell receptor beta chain under discussion was sequenced for a study of blood T cell repertoires in COVID-19. Overall study context: The United States, Italy and Spain supplied acute and convalescent COVID-19 samples. In each case, the material was cDNA or gDNA derived from T cells, B-cell-depleted T cells, or PBMCs.

In the original analysis: Using reference gene primer amplification, nucleated cell counts were estimated. Method: immunoSEQ multiplex PCR; TCRdb's copy keeps in-frame clones and lacks some. From that table come the V and J calls and clone size; the DNA was used to work out D and trimming. In the table there are fewer than 250,000 clones, approximately 85% of which are singletons. A few counts support this clone. With 6 bases clipped from V and 6 bases from J, the junction kept 6 bases outside the gene matches. This CDR3 region has 15 residues. The V gene's germline CDR1 is SGHTA and CDR2 FQGTGA. The sample comprised peripheral blood. The chain recombines TRBV7-3 with TRBJ1-6; 9 nucleotides align to TRBD1. This receptor was identified in a man aged 50-59 years with acute or convalescent COVID-19. The DNA for the CDR3 is TGTGCCAGCAGTTCCGGGACAGGGTTTAATTCACCCCTCCACTTT. Translation gives CASSSGTGFNSPLHF.